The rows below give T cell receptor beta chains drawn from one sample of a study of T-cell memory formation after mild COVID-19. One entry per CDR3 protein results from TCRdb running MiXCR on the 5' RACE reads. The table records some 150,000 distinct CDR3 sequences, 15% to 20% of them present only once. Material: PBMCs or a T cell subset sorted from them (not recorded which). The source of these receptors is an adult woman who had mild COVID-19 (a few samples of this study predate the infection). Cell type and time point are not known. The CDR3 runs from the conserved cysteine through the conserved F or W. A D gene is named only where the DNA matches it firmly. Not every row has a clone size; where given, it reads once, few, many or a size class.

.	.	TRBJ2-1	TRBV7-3	TGTGCCAGCAGCCCCGGGGGCGAGCAGTTCTTC	CASSPGGEQFF
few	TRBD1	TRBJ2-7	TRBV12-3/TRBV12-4	TGTGCCAGCAGTGACAGGGGCTCTTTGGACTACGAGCAGTACTTC	CASSDRGSLDYEQYF
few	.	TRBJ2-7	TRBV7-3	TGTGCCAGCAGCTTGTACCGGGACACCGAGCAGTACTTC	CASSLYRDTEQYF
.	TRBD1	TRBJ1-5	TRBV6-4	TGTGCCAGCAGTGACTCGAGCGCTAACCCGGGACAGGGCGACTTTCGGCCCCAGCATTTT	CASSDSSANPGQGDFRPQHF
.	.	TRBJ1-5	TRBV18	TGTGCCAGCTCACCGTCCAGGGGCCGCGGGCCCCAGCATTTT	CASSPSRGRGPQHF
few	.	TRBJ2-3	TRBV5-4	TGTGCCAGCAGCCAGCAGCTCGGCGAAGGGGATACGCAGTATTTT	CASSQQLGEGDTQYF
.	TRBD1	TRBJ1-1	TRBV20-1	TGCAGTGCTAAGAGGGGGGACAGAAGGGCTGAAGCTTTCTTT	CSAKRGDRRAEAFF
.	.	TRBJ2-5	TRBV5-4	TGTGCCAGCAGCTCGGCTGGGGGGGAGACCCAGTACTTC	CASSSAGGETQYF
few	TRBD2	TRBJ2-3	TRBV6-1	TGTGCCAGCAGTGAGAGACTAGCGGGAGATATAACAGATACGCAGTATTTT	CASSERLAGDITDTQYF
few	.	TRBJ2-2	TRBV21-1	TGTGCCAGCAGCAAAGTGCTCGCCGGGGAGCTGTTTTTT	CASSKVLAGELFF
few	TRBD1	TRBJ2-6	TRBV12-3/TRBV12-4	TGTGCCAGCAGTCCCAGGGGGACTGGGGCCAACGTCCTGACTTTC	CASSPRGTGANVLTF
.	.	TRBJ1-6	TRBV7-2	TGTGCCAGCAGCTTAGTTCTCTCCTATAATTCACCCCTCCACTTT	CASSLVLSYNSPLHF
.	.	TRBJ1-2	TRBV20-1	TGCAGTGCTAGACTTGGCGGGGCTAACTATGGCTACACCTTC	CSARLGGANYGYTF
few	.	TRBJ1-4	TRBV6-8	TGTGCCAGCAGTTACTCGGGGGTGGCCGCAACTAATGAAAAACTGTTTTTT	CASSYSGVAATNEKLFF
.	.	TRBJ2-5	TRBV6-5	TGTGCCAGCAGTTACTTACAGGGCGAGACCCAGTACTTC	CASSYLQGETQYF
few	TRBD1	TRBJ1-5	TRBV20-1	TGCAGTGCTTACGACAGGGCCAGATCGTGGGGTCAGCCCCAGCATTTT	CSAYDRARSWGQPQHF
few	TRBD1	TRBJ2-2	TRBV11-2	TGTGCCAGCAGCTTCAGGGGGCCGGGGACCGGGGAGCTGTTTTTT	CASSFRGPGTGELFF
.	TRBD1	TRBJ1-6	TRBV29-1	TGCAGCGTCCTGGACAGGGTTAATTCACCCCTCCACTTT	CSVLDRVNSPLHF
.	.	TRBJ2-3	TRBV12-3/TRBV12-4	TGTGCCAGCAGTACCACAGGGAAGGGGATAGATACGCAGTATTTT	CASSTTGKGIDTQYF
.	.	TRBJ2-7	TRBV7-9	TGTGCCAGCAGCCCCTGGGGGCGCGAGCAGTACTTC	CASSPWGREQYF
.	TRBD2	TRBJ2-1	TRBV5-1	TGCGCCAGCAGCTTTAGCGGGAGGGCCTTAGAGCAGTTCTTC	CASSFSGRALEQFF
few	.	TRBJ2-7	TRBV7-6	TGTGCCAGCAGCTTAAGTGGGCTAGCTGGGGCCTACGAGCAGTACTTC	CASSLSGLAGAYEQYF
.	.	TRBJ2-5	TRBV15	TGTGCCACCACCAGATGGGCGCGAGAGACCCAGTACTTC	CATTRWARETQYF
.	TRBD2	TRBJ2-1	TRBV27	TGTGCCAGCACCCTGGGGGGGAACAACTACAATGAGCAGTTCTTC	CASTLGGNNYNEQFF
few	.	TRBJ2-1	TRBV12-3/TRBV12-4	TGTGCCAGCAGTTTTCCCGGGGGTTACAATGAGCAGTTCTTC	CASSFPGGYNEQFF
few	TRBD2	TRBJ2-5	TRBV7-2	TGTGCCAGCAGCTTAACGCGGGAGAGGGAGACCCAGTACTTC	CASSLTRERETQYF
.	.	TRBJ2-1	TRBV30	TGTGCCTGGAGTGTGGGGGTGCCCTACAATGAGCAGTTCTTC	CAWSVGVPYNEQFF
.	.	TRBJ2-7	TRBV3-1	TGTGCCAGCAGCCACAATAGGGGGATCGACGAGCAGTACTTC	CASSHNRGIDEQYF
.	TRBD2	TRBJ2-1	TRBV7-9	TGTGCCAGCAGCTTGGGACGGGGGGAATACAATGAGCAGTTCTTC	CASSLGRGEYNEQFF
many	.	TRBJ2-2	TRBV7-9	TGTGCCAGCAGCTTAGTATCACAGAACACCGGGGAGCTGTTTTTT	CASSLVSQNTGELFF